The clone carrying this TCR beta chain has a handful of counts. Its cognate antigen is unknown. This sequence may be a read error, since a much larger clone differs from it by one base. This is likely a read error, given that the CDR3 carries no conserved phenylalanine or tryptophan at its end. In making diagnoses, clinical symptoms, serum thyroxine and TRAb, thyroid ultrasound and orbital computed tomography were all used. This entry comes from a study of T cells in Graves' hyperthyroidism and ophthalmopathy. Germline V gene lookup returns CDR1 SEHNR and CDR2 FQNEAQ (reference sequence). The CDR3 has 13 residues. Deletions cut 5 bases from V and 7 bases from J, with 14 bases between. Amplified TCR beta CDR3 regions derived from RNA transcripts. Carried out on the TCR CDR3, a first-round RT-PCR used the HTBI primer set. TCRdb ran MiXCR on the multiplex PCR reads and lists one entry per CDR3 protein. This table has 700,000 to 850,000 distinct CDR3 sequences, 30% to 40% appearing once.

Regarding the study as a whole: A model of 13 V-J features distinguished ophthalmopathy from stable hyperthyroidism.

The source material was blood. The chain recombines TRBV7-9 with TRBJ1-2; D might be TRBD1 (5 bases). The TCR comes from a woman aged 35 to 49 with Graves' hyperthyroidism. The CDR3 here is CASSNPSGGGYTL. In DNA, the CDR3 is TGTGCCAGCAGCAATCCCTCGGGGGGTGGCTACACCCTC.